This TCR beta chain was identified in a study of cytomegalovirus exposure and HLA in healthy donors. Per the germline V gene, CDR1 is MNHEY and CDR2 is SVGAGI. V gave up 9 bases and J gave up 6 bases; unmatched junction bases: 4. The CDR3 runs 12 residues. Sequencing was performed with immunoSEQ multiplex PCR; in TCRdb, only in-frame clones are kept and a portion is missing. Of about 180,000 clones in the sample, around nine tenths were seen once. The receptor's source is a woman aged 25 to 39 in good health and CMV-seronegative. The J gene is TRBJ2-7, the V gene TRBV6-5, with 11 positions matching TRBD2. Sequencing was done on a sample of PBMCs. The CDR3 reads CASSGGAGEQYF. The CDR3 DNA is TGTGCCAGTAGCGGGGGGGCCGGCGAGCAGTACTTC.